The 20 T cell receptor beta chains in this list originate from one sample, sequenced in a study of response to subunit inactivated influenza vaccine (dated by TCRdb to between 2018 and 2020). Receptor libraries were prepared by RT-PCR. Data came from an Illumina HiSeq 2500. The public sequencing data were trimmed at Q25 with fastp and processed into clonotypes with MiXCR by TCRdb, which kept only in-frame beta chains. Duplicate CDR3 protein sequences are folded into a single record with the most common DNA and genes. In this sample the table shows about 500,000 distinct CDR3 sequences, 15% to 20% of which occur a single time. Together, the top ten hold 3% of the sample. This material consisted of CD4+ T cells sorted from PBMCs, taken roughly 24 months after vaccination. The receptors stem from a man aged 45 to 75 who received an inactivated influenza vaccine. Donor details come from another sample of the same person, matched by shared clones.

In this sample, this clonotype turned up many times. The chain has TRBV12-3 or TRBV12-4 and TRBJ1-2; tentatively, D is TRBD1 (5 bases). This CDR3 has 13 residues. With 5 bases removed from V and 8 bases from J, the gap between germline ends came to 15 bases. The CDR3 sequence: CASSTGTYSGYTF. In nucleotides, the CDR3 is TGTGCCAGCAGTACCGGGACGTATTCCGGCTACACCTTC.

This clonotype has at least ten counts. The chain joins TRBV5-1 to TRBJ2-2; D unresolved. The CDR3 spans 13 residues. Germline-derived CDR1 and CDR2 are SGHRS and YFSETQ. V shed 4 bases and J shed 5 bases, with 9 bases lying between them. CDR3 DNA: TGCGCCAGCAGCCCCGATAGTACCGGGGAGCTGTTTTTT. Its protein is CASSPDSTGELFF.

In its sample, this clonotype was seen many times. V is TRBV20-1 and J is TRBJ1-1, with D possibly TRBD1 on 5 matching bases. Germline loops: CDR1 DFQATT, CDR2 SNEGSKA (reference sequence). The CDR3 runs to 16 residues. Trimming removed 1 base from V and 1 base from J, with 16 bases in between. CDR3 sequence (DNA): TGCAGTGCTAGAGGGGAGTACGGGAGGGGGAACACTGAAGCTTTCTTT. It yields the protein CSARGEYGRGNTEAFF.

The V call is TRBV3-1, the J call TRBJ2-7, with TRBD1 matching over 10 bases. CDR3 length: 17 amino acids. After removal of 0 bases from V and 6 bases from J, the junction contained 11 bases not matched to a gene. CDR1 LGHDT and CDR2 YNNKEL come from the germline V gene (reference sequence). The CDR3 DNA sequence: TGTGCCAGCAGCCAAGATTTAATGGGACAGGGGTCCGCCGAGCAGTACTTC. This encodes CASSQDLMGQGSAEQYF.

The CDR3 is CAISELSSYNEQFF. The CDR3 region has the DNA TGTGCCATCAGTGAACTTAGCTCCTACAATGAGCAGTTCTTC. The chain has TRBV10-3 and TRBJ2-1; D gene ambiguous. Trimming cost V 3 bases and J 0 bases, with 6 bases left between them. The CDR3 covers 14 residues. Germline CDR1 ENHRY, CDR2 SYGVKD.

The chain couples TRBV6-1 to TRBJ2-3; 10 bases match TRBD1. V shed 6 bases and J 5 bases; nucleotides not matched to a gene: 5. This CDR3 region has 14 residues. Per the germline V gene, CDR1 is MNHNS and CDR2 is SASEGT. In DNA form, the CDR3 reads TGTGCCAGCAGCGCCGGGACAGGGGTAGATACGCAGTATTTT. Protein sequence: CASSAGTGVDTQYF.

This clonotype was observed a few times. The chain links TRBV11-2 to TRBJ2-2; weak D call: TRBD2 (6 bases). The germline V gene has CDR1 SGHAT and CDR2 FQNNGV. The CDR3 spans 13 residues. Trimming left V 5 bases short and J 6 bases short, with 10 bases between. This chain's CDR3 is CASSGGSAGELFF. CDR3 sequence (DNA): TGTGCCAGCAGCGGGGGGTCGGCCGGGGAGCTGTTTTTT.

The chain has TRBV5-8 and TRBJ2-3; tentatively, D is TRBD1 (6 bases). The CDR3 runs to 16 residues. Trimming cost V 0 bases and J 2 bases, with 13 bases left between them. The germline CDR1 and CDR2 sequences are SGHTS and YDEGEE. CDR3 protein: CASSLGLGAATDTQYF. As DNA, the CDR3 is TGTGCCAGCAGCTTGGGGTTGGGGGCGGCCACAGATACGCAGTATTTT.

This clonotype was picked up a small number of times. This chain links TRBV6-2 or TRBV6-3 with TRBJ2-1; 8 nucleotides match TRBD2. The germline V gene has CDR1 MNHEY and CDR2 SVGEGT. Trimming took 5 bases from V and 6 from J; bases not matched to a gene: 9. CDR3 length: 15 amino acids. CDR3 in DNA: TGTGCCAGCAGTGACGGACTAGCTGGTGTCAATGAGCAGTTCTTC. It is translated as CASSDGLAGVNEQFF.

This clonotype was counted only a few times. This rearrangement joins TRBV2 to TRBJ2-5, with D perhaps TRBD1 or TRBD2 (5 bases each). CDR1 SNHLY and CDR2 FYNNEI come from the germline V gene. V was clipped by 7 bases and J by 1 base, with 13 bases between them. The CDR3 loop spans 14 amino acids. The CDR3 nucleotides read TGTGCCAGCAATTATTTTGGGACCCAAGAGACCCAGTACTTC. Its protein product is CASNYFGTQETQYF.

This chain uses TRBV28 with TRBJ1-4, with D uncertain. V was pared by 6 bases and J by 7 bases, with 9 bases between. The germline V gene has CDR1 MDHEN and CDR2 SYDVKM. This CDR3 region has 12 residues. The CDR3, as DNA: TGTGCCAGCAGGGAGGGCGGTGAAAAACTGTTTTTT. Translating gives CASREGGEKLFF.

This clonotype has only a few counts. The junction departs from germline at one end; a sequencing error may be responsible. The V call is TRBV5-5, the J call TRBJ1-1; 7 positions agree with TRBD1. CDR3 length: 15 amino acids. CDR1 and CDR2 (germline): SGHKS, YYEKEE (reference sequence). This chain's CDR3 is CASSFGQVQTSEAFF. CDR3 nucleotide sequence: TGTGCCAGCAGCTTCGGACAGGTTCAAACTTCTGAGGCTTTCTTT. Looking up the rest from reference TRBV5-5 and TRBJ1-1 gives the full variable domain: DAGVTQSPTHLIKTRGQQVTLRCSPISGHKSVSWYQQVLGQGPQFIFQYYEKEERGRGNFPDRFSARQFPNYSSELNVNALLLGDSALYLCASSFGQVQTSEAFFGQGTRLTVV.

Ten or more counts support this clonotype. V usage is TRBV29-1 and J usage is TRBJ1-6; D call uncertain. The V and J ends lost 4 bases and 0 bases respectively, with 7 bases between them. Germline-derived CDR1 and CDR2 are SQVTM and ANQGSEA. The length of the CDR3 is 14 residues. As DNA, the CDR3 is TGCAGCGTTGGCGGGAGCTCCTATAATTCACCCCTCCACTTT. Translating gives CSVGGSSYNSPLHF.

The DNA for the CDR3 is TGTGCCAGCAGTAGGCGGGGGATCACCGGGGAGCTGTTTTTT. It specifies CASSRRGITGELFF. The chain links TRBV12-3 or TRBV12-4 to TRBJ2-2; 7 bases align to TRBD2. Trimming cost V 5 bases and J 4 bases; bases outside gene matches: 4. The CDR3 covers 14 residues.

The gene calls are TRBV3-1 and TRBJ2-5; 8 bases are a match to TRBD1. The V gene's germline CDR1 is LGHDT and CDR2 YNNKEL (reference sequence). The V gene end was trimmed by 3 bases and the J gene end by 5 bases; junction bases not matched to a gene: 14. The CDR3 is made up of 17 amino acids. The CDR3 protein is CASSHPLGQGGLETQYF. Here the CDR3 DNA reads TGTGCCAGCAGCCATCCCCTCGGACAGGGAGGTTTGGAGACCCAGTACTTC.

This clonotype has ten or more counts. The gene calls are TRBV6-2 or TRBV6-3 and TRBJ2-7, with 8 bases matching TRBD2. The CDR3 is 15 amino acids. Germline lookup yields CDR1 MNHEY and CDR2 SVGEGT. V shed 10 bases and J 6 bases; nucleotides not matched to a gene: 17. In DNA form, the CDR3 reads TGTGCCACGACGGATGGGAGCGGGAGTAGGAGCGAGCAGTACTTC. As protein: CATTDGSGSRSEQYF.

This clonotype was seen once. The gene calls are TRBV20-1 and TRBJ2-1, with 8 bases lining up with TRBD2. The J segment lost 2 bases and the V segment lost 4 bases, leaving 4 bases of the junction unmatched. The CDR3 runs to 14 residues. Germline V gives CDR1 DFQATT, CDR2 SNEGSKA (reference sequence). The CDR3 sequence: CSATSGSAYNEQFF. The CDR3 bases are TGCAGTGCTACCAGCGGGAGCGCCTACAATGAGCAGTTCTTC.

V and J are TRBV28 and TRBJ1-2, with D perhaps TRBD1 (6 bases). The germline V and J ends were trimmed by 6 bases and 4 bases, with 24 bases remaining between them. Germline V lookup: CDR1 MDHEN, CDR2 SYDVKM. The CDR3 is 17 residues long. The chain's CDR3 is CASSPPDRRAVTYGYTF. CDR3 coding DNA: TGTGCCAGCAGCCCCCCCGACAGGCGGGCCGTAACCTATGGCTACACCTTC.

This clonotype was seen a handful of times. This chain uses TRBV5-1 with TRBJ2-3, with 9 bases lining up with TRBD1. Germline loops: CDR1 SGHRS, CDR2 YFSETQ. The CDR3 consists of 14 residues. Germline trimming cut 5 bases from V and 5 bases from J; bases unmatched to any gene: 6. The CDR3 is CASRRQGVRDTQYF. CDR3 sequence (DNA): TGCGCCAGCAGAAGACAGGGGGTGCGAGATACGCAGTATTTT.

This clonotype was seen a few times. The V and J genes are TRBV4-3 and TRBJ2-2; perhaps TRBD1 as D (6 bases). This CDR3 contains 16 residues. V was clipped by 0 bases and J by 3 bases, with 11 bases between them. CDR1 and CDR2 from the germline V gene are LGHNA and YSLEER. CDR3 sequence reads: CASSQDMKGDTGELFF. The CDR3 DNA reads TGCGCCAGCAGCCAAGATATGAAGGGGGACACCGGGGAGCTGTTTTTT.